These 28 T cell receptor beta chains were sequenced from one sample in a study of vaccination and CD4 T cells after COVID-19. This sample's treatment: approximately 11-day PBMC culture with coronavirus spike peptide pools or control peptides (ViraFEST assay). The study sequenced cultured CD4+ T cell DNA using the Oncomine TCR Beta short-read assay. A single record per CDR3 protein comes from TCRdb applying MiXCR to the PCR reads. This sample has approximately 12,000 distinct CDR3 sequences, with 45% to 65% found just once. For these receptors, no antigen is known. Sequencing was done on a sample of CD4+ T cells from blood, cultured in vitro. These receptors were taken from a human donor who had recovered from COVID-19.

A few counts support this clonotype. J is TRBJ2-2 and V is TRBV6-1; the D gene is possibly TRBD1 (6 bases). V was clipped by 4 bases and J by 4 bases, with 10 bases between them. This CDR3 is built from 14 residues. Germline V lookup: CDR1 MNHNS, CDR2 SASEGT. CDR3: CASSGGLSTGELFF. The CDR3 DNA reads TGTGCCAGCAGTGGGGGGCTGAGCACCGGGGAGCTGTTTTTT.

The chain joins TRBV6-2 or TRBV6-3 to TRBJ2-3; D call uncertain. V was cut by 2 bases and J by 4 bases, with 4 bases left in between. This CDR3 spans 12 amino acids. Germline-derived CDR1 and CDR2 are MNHEY and SVGEGT. Here the CDR3 DNA reads TGTGCCAGCAGTTACGTACCAGATACGCAGTATTTT. Protein product: CASSYVPDTQYF.

This clonotype came up once. The chain joins TRBV7-9 to TRBJ2-4; the match to TRBD1 covers 7 bases. The germline V gene has CDR1 SEHNR and CDR2 FQNEAQ (reference sequence). The CDR3 is 16 amino acids. V gave up 5 bases and J gave up 9 bases; unmatched junction bases: 16. CDR3 DNA sequence: TGTGCCAGCAGCCGATCCAAGACAGGGAGTAGGGTCATTCAGTACTTC. This codes for CASSRSKTGSRVIQYF.

In this sample, this clonotype turned up once. V is TRBV7-2 and J is TRBJ1-1; the D is unclear. The V end lost 5 bases, the J end lost 7 bases, and 14 bases lay between the germline ends. Per germline, CDR1 SGHTA and CDR2 FQGNSA. This CDR3 has 13 residues. CDR3 DNA sequence: TGTGCCAGCAGCCAATCCAAGGGAGGTGAAGCTTTCTTT. Translation gives CASSQSKGGEAFF.

The V and J genes are TRBV2 and TRBJ1-5; D may be TRBD1 (5 bases). The germline V gene has CDR1 SNHLY and CDR2 FYNNEI. This CDR3 region has 14 residues. Trimming left V 8 bases short and J 1 base short, with 12 bases between. The CDR3: CASCPRGSNQPQHF. The CDR3 nucleotides read TGTGCCAGCTGCCCGAGGGGAAGCAATCAGCCCCAGCATTTT.

The chain uses TRBV20-1 and TRBJ2-3; 11 nucleotides align to TRBD2. V trimming: 6 bases; J trimming: 2 bases; junction bases outside the gene matches: 10. The CDR3 runs to 16 residues. The germline gives CDR1 DFQATT, CDR2 SNEGSKA (reference sequence). The CDR3 here is CSATQRLAGTTDTQYF. The CDR3 bases are TGCAGTGCCACCCAACGACTAGCGGGGACCACAGATACGCAGTATTTT.

V usage is TRBV7-2 and J usage is TRBJ2-2; D is unclear. Looked up from germline, CDR1 is SGHTA and CDR2 is FQGNSA. Trimming took 1 base from V and 2 from J, leaving 14 bases between them. This CDR3 region has 17 residues. The CDR3 protein is CASSLVVQRRNTGELFF. Here the CDR3 DNA reads TGTGCCAGCAGCTTAGTGGTCCAGAGGAGAAACACCGGGGAGCTGTTTTTT.

This clonotype has a handful of counts. The chain uses TRBV15 and TRBJ2-5; TRBD1 aligns across 8 bases. CDR1 and CDR2 from the germline V gene are LNHNV and YYDKDF (reference sequence). The CDR3 length is 14 residues. With V trimmed by 4 bases and J by 5 bases, 6 bases remained unmatched. CDR3 residues: CATSTDRAAETQYF. DNA for the CDR3: TGTGCCACCAGCACGGACAGGGCTGCGGAGACCCAGTACTTC.

This clonotype was seen only a few times. V usage is TRBV19 and J usage is TRBJ1-1, with D uncertain. Germline loops: CDR1 LNHDA, CDR2 SQIVND (reference sequence). CDR3 length equals 13 residues. V was trimmed by 5 bases and J by 7 bases, leaving 14 bases between them. CDR3 in amino acids: CASSLLRAGEAFF. The CDR3 DNA follows: TGTGCCAGTAGTCTCCTCCGGGCGGGTGAAGCTTTCTTT.

The V call is TRBV11-2, the J call TRBJ2-5, with D unclear. From germline, CDR1 is SGHAT and CDR2 FQNNGV. The germline V and J ends were trimmed by 5 bases and 3 bases, with 13 bases remaining between them. This CDR3 is built from 14 residues. The CDR3 sequence is CASSPEIFEETQYF. The CDR3 region has the DNA TGTGCCAGCAGCCCAGAGATATTCGAAGAGACCCAGTACTTC. Supplemented by reference TRBV11-2 and TRBJ2-5, the full variable domain reads EAGVAQSPRYKIIEKRQSVAFWCNPISGHATLYWYQQILGQGPKLLIQFQNNGVVDDSQLPKDRFSAERLKGVDSTLKIQPAKLEDSAVYLCASSPEIFEETQYFGPGTRLLVL.

The CDR3, as DNA: TGTGCCATCAGTGAGCCGGGACTAGCGGGAGTGTGGCATGAGCAGTTCTTC. It codes for CAISEPGLAGVWHEQFF. V gene TRBV10-3 combines with J gene TRBJ2-1, with 14 positions matching TRBD2. Trimming removed 2 bases from V and 8 bases from J; junction bases left unmatched: 8. This CDR3 spans 17 amino acids. In germline, CDR1 is ENHRY, CDR2 SYGVKD.

The V and J genes are TRBV5-1 and TRBJ2-7; 9 bases are shared with TRBD1. The V gene's germline CDR1 is SGHRS and CDR2 YFSETQ. CDR3 length equals 14 residues. Trimming at V came to 3 bases and at J to 0 bases, leaving 1 base not matched to a gene. The CDR3 DNA is TGCGCCAGCAGCTGGGGACAGGGCTCCTACGAGCAGTACTTC. Protein product: CASSWGQGSYEQYF. Using reference TRBV5-1 and TRBJ2-7 for the parts outside the CDR3, the full variable domain is KAGVTQTPRYLIKTRGQQVTLSCSPISGHRSVSWYQQTPGQGLQFLFEYFSETQRNKGNFPGRFSGRQFSNSRSEMNVSTLELGDSALYLCASSWGQGSYEQYFGPGTRLTVT.

The table lists this clonotype with a few counts. The rearrangement links TRBV20-1 to TRBJ1-2; D call uncertain. Germline V CDR1 and CDR2: DFQATT, SNEGSKA (reference sequence). The CDR3 sequence is 13 residues long. The V end lost 0 bases, the J end lost 5 bases, and 10 bases lay between the germline ends. CDR3 in DNA: TGCAGTGCTAGAGATCCAGGCACTTATGGCTACACCTTC. It encodes CSARDPGTYGYTF.

V is TRBV28 and J is TRBJ2-3, with 7 bases aligning to TRBD2. Trimming cost V 2 bases and J 6 bases; bases outside gene matches: 2. This CDR3 is built from 13 residues. Germline lookup yields CDR1 MDHEN and CDR2 SYDVKM. The CDR3 nucleotides are TGTGCCAGCAGTTTAAATAGCGGGGATACGCAGTATTTT. Encoded protein: CASSLNSGDTQYF.

The CDR3 is CASRSGGPSYEQYF. The CDR3 DNA reads as TGTGCCAGCAGAAGCGGGGGACCCAGCTACGAGCAGTACTTC. V gene TRBV28 combines with J gene TRBJ2-7, with 8 bases aligning to TRBD2. From germline, CDR1 is MDHEN and CDR2 SYDVKM. This CDR3 contains 14 residues. V was pared by 6 bases and J by 3 bases, with 7 bases of the junction left unmatched.

V usage is TRBV7-9 and J usage is TRBJ2-2; D remains unclear. Germline-derived CDR1 and CDR2 are SEHNR and FQNEAQ (reference sequence). V lost 0 bases to trimming and J lost 4 bases, with 3 bases between them. The CDR3 consists of 13 residues. The DNA of the CDR3 is TGTGCCAGCAGCTTAGCTGTCACCGGGGAGCTGTTTTTT. Protein sequence: CASSLAVTGELFF.

This clonotype was observed a handful of times. The V gene is TRBV20-1, the J gene TRBJ1-2, with D possibly TRBD1 on 6 matching bases. V lost 0 bases, J lost 2 bases, and 10 bases lay in between. Germline CDR1 reads DFQATT; CDR2 reads SNEGSKA (reference sequence). CDR3 size: 14 residues. CDR3 protein: CSARERGGNYGYTF. As DNA, the CDR3 is TGCAGTGCTAGAGAAAGGGGGGGGAACTATGGCTACACCTTC.

The V call is TRBV5-1, the J call TRBJ1-1; tentative D call: TRBD1 (5 bases). V lost 0 bases to trimming and J lost 1 base, with 7 bases between them. The germline V gene encodes CDR1 SGHRS and CDR2 YFSETQ. The CDR3 loop spans 14 amino acids. CDR3 in amino acids: CASSLGQPNTEAFF. The CDR3 nucleotides are TGCGCCAGCAGCTTGGGACAGCCGAACACTGAAGCTTTCTTT.

This clonotype showed up just once. The rearrangement joins TRBV30 to TRBJ1-6, with a weak D call TRBD1 (5 bases). The V gene's germline CDR1 is GTSNPN and CDR2 SVGIG (reference sequence). The V gene lost 3 bases and the J gene lost 7 bases, with 10 bases spanning the gap. The CDR3 totals 13 residues. The DNA of the CDR3 is TGTGCCTGGAGGGGGCGGATCAATTCACCCCTCCACTTT. It encodes CAWRGRINSPLHF.

This chain links TRBV20-1 with TRBJ1-6; D ambiguous. This CDR3 has 18 residues. Germline values: CDR1 DFQATT, CDR2 SNEGSKA (reference sequence). Trimming removed 3 bases from V and 2 bases from J, with 20 bases in between. The CDR3 here is CSASGLGSASTYNSPLHF. The CDR3 nucleotides read TGCAGTGCTAGTGGGCTGGGTTCGGCTAGCACCTATAATTCACCCCTCCACTTT.

The chain joins TRBV20-1 to TRBJ2-7; tentatively, D is TRBD1 (6 bases). CDR3 size: 13 residues. Trimming stripped 2 bases from V and 4 bases from J, with 12 bases between. Per germline, CDR1 DFQATT and CDR2 SNEGSKA (reference sequence). The CDR3 loop reads CSARSARGYEQYF. CDR3 nucleotide sequence: TGCAGTGCTAGATCTGCCAGGGGTTACGAGCAGTACTTC.

The chain uses TRBV7-9 and TRBJ1-2; the match to TRBD1 covers 8 bases. The CDR3 is made up of 14 amino acids. Germline trimming cut 2 bases from V and 2 bases from J; bases unmatched to any gene: 1. The V gene's germline CDR1 is SEHNR and CDR2 FQNEAQ (reference sequence). The CDR3 DNA follows: TGTGCCAGCAGCTTATGGGACAGGAACTATGGCTACACCTTC. This translates into CASSLWDRNYGYTF.

The sample holds a few counts of this clonotype. The rearrangement links TRBV20-1 to TRBJ1-4; 8 bases match TRBD1. The CDR3 loop spans 16 amino acids. J was trimmed by 5 bases and V by 3 bases; bases with no gene match: 11. CDR1 is DFQATT and CDR2 is SNEGSKA in the germline V gene (reference sequence). The CDR3 reads CSARGVLQGANEKLFF. The CDR3 nucleotides read TGCAGTGCTAGGGGAGTTCTCCAGGGGGCGAATGAAAAACTGTTTTTT.

The table lists this clonotype with a count of one. This chain connects TRBV29-1 to TRBJ1-1; D uncertain. This CDR3 region has 16 residues. Trimming stripped 5 bases from V and 1 base from J, with 20 bases between. In germline, CDR1 is SQVTM, CDR2 ANQGSEA. CDR3 sequence: CSVQIGVGVSNTEAFF. As DNA, the CDR3 is TGCAGCGTTCAGATTGGTGTTGGGGTATCGAACACTGAAGCTTTCTTT.

This clonotype was found a few times. The chain recombines TRBV11-3 with TRBJ2-3; 14 bases line up with TRBD2. Losses at the gene ends were 3 bases for V and 6 bases for J; bases not matched to a gene: 8. The CDR3 runs to 17 residues. Germline values: CDR1 SGHNT, CDR2 YENEEA. Written as DNA, the CDR3 is TGTGCCAGCAGCTTCCGACGACTAGCGGGGGGGCTTGATACGCAGTATTTT. Protein product: CASSFRRLAGGLDTQYF.

The rearrangement uses TRBV27 and TRBJ2-3; 14 bases match TRBD2. The CDR3 has 15 amino acids. With 6 bases clipped from V and 6 bases from J, the junction kept 5 bases outside the gene matches. Per the germline V gene, CDR1 is MNHEY and CDR2 is SMNVEV (reference sequence). The CDR3 sequence: CASRSGLAGVDTQYF. The CDR3 DNA is TGTGCCAGCAGGTCGGGACTAGCGGGAGTGGATACGCAGTATTTT.

The chain recombines TRBV10-1 with TRBJ1-2; 11 nucleotides match TRBD1. The length of the CDR3 is 24 residues. V shed 6 bases, J shed 7 bases, and the junction held 37 bases outside the gene matches. CDR1 WNHNN and CDR2 SYGVQD come from the germline V gene (reference sequence). The CDR3 DNA is TGCGCCAGCAGCCGGCTTCCCCGCGGAATGGCCGGGACAGGGGGAGCGGTAAAGAGGGTTGGCTACACCTTC. This encodes CASSRLPRGMAGTGGAVKRVGYTF.

CDR3 in DNA: TGCGCCAGCAGCCAAGATCCGGGACAGGGATGGACCGGGGAGCTGTTTTTT. This gives the protein CASSQDPGQGWTGELFF. V is TRBV4-3 and J is TRBJ2-2; 9 bases are a match to TRBD1. V dropped 0 bases and J dropped 5; count of bases not matched to a gene: 7. CDR3 length equals 17 residues. The germline CDR1 and CDR2 sequences are LGHNA and YSLEER.